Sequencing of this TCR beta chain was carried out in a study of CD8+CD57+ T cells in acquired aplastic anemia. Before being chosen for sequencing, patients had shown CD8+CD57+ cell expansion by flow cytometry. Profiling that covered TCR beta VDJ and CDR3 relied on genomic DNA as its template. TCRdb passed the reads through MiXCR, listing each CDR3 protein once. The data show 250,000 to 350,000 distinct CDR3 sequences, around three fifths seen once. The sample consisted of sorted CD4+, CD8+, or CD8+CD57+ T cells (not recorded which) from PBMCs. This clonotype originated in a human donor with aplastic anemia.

CDR3 sequence reads: CASTPNRGPEETQYF. DNA for the CDR3: TGTGCCAGCACCCCGAACCGTGGGCCCGAGGAGACCCAGTACTTC. The chain couples TRBV2 to TRBJ2-5; D is ambiguous. CDR1 is SNHLY, CDR2 FYNNEI, per germline. The CDR3 extends over 15 amino acids. V was clipped by 7 bases and J by 5 bases, with 20 bases between them.